Included here is one T cell receptor beta chain sequence, with context. Its target is not known. A much larger clone sits a single nucleotide away, making a read error possible. The sample belongs to a study of read filtering for tumor transcriptome and immune sequencing. Study details: Mean patient age was approximately 66 years, range roughly 40 to 80; 17 male, some 15 female. After DNase treatment, RNA was made into whole-transcriptome libraries.

This library used roughly 400 ng RNA and molecular barcoded adaptors spanning alpha/delta and beta/gamma chains. MiXCR, run by TCRdb on the reads, gives a single entry per CDR3 protein. Of tens of thousands of distinct CDR3 sequences detected, around a fifth appear once; the ten largest clones hold more than 9.5%. CDR3 length: 15 residues. Germline V gives CDR1 SGHTA, CDR2 FQGNSA. General study results and limits: The CD138-negative fraction was mixed bone marrow immune cells, not pure T cells. Correlation between methods rose after single-read clonotypes were removed.

Sequencing was carried out using a population of CD138-negative cells sorted from bone marrow. This receptor was obtained from a donor over 35 with multiple myeloma. The J gene is TRBJ2-3, the V gene TRBV7-2; 8 positions match TRBD1. CDR3 region: CASSARTGTTDRQYF. The CDR3 nucleotides read TGTGCCAGCAGCGCCAGGACAGGGACCACAGATAGGCAGTATTTT. The entire variable domain, with the rest obtained from reference TRBV7-2 and TRBJ2-3, is as follows: GAGVSQSPSNKVTEKGKDVELRCDPISGHTALYWYRQSLGQGLEFLIYFQGNSAPDKSGLPSDRFSAERTGGSVSTLTIQRTQQEDSAVYLCASSARTGTTDRQYFGPGTRLTVL.